The 32 T cell receptor beta chains listed next were all sequenced from one sample in a study of Ad26.COV2.S vaccination and SARS-CoV-2 variants (dated by TCRdb to 2020 to 2023). The sample's treatment or condition label, decoded: roughly 18 received Ad26.COV2.S at low or high dose, single or two shots; five or six received placebo; per-sample allocation not given. Repertoires of vaccine and placebo recipients were sequenced from samples collected on day 63 after the first injection. The library was made by the immunoSEQ multiplex PCR assay. Not all clones reach the TCRdb copy of this immuneACCESS table, which keeps in-frame sequences only. Checked studies attribute under half of the gap to unresolved V genes and leave the rest unexplained. In this sample the table shows more than 400,000 clones, 90% of which occur a single time. The biggest ten clones account for less than 5.5% of the sample. The sequencing here drew on peripheral blood, taken in a trial of Ad26.COV2.S vaccine versus placebo. These receptor sequences come from a person between 18 and 65 years old who received the Ad26.COV2.S COVID-19 vaccine or a placebo.

CDR3 in DNA: TGTGCCATCAGTGAGTCAGGCGACAGGGCCGGCTACACCTTC. Protein: CAISESGDRAGYTF. The chain has TRBV10-3 and TRBJ1-2, with 7 bases aligning to TRBD1. Germline V gives CDR1 ENHRY, CDR2 SYGVKD. This CDR3 is 14 amino acids long. The V segment lost 0 bases and the J segment 8 bases; nucleotides outside the gene matches: 6.

The V call is TRBV5-5, the J call TRBJ2-7, with a tentative D call TRBD1 (6 bases). V lost 0 bases and J 4 bases, leaving 14 bases between the germline ends. CDR3 length: 15 amino acids. Germline V gene sequence: CDR1 SGHKS, CDR2 YYEKEE (reference sequence). CDR3 protein: CASSLAGTSQYEQYF. In nucleotides, the CDR3 is TGTGCCAGCAGCTTGGCGGGGACAAGTCAGTACGAGCAGTACTTC.

This clone was seen once. The V gene is TRBV5-1, the J gene TRBJ2-2; a possible D gene is TRBD2 (6 bases). Germline assignment: CDR1 SGHRS and CDR2 YFSETQ. This CDR3 contains 16 residues. Trimming took off 0 bases at V and 1 base at J, with 10 bases between the two ends. The CDR3 DNA reads as TGCGCCAGCAGCTTGGTCGCGGGGATGAACACCGGGGAGCTGTTTTTT. Translating it yields CASSLVAGMNTGELFF.

The chain carries TRBV20-1 and TRBJ2-3; 7 bases fit TRBD1. The ends lost 3 bases at V and 5 bases at J; junction bases unmatched: 8. This CDR3 comprises 14 residues. Germline loops: CDR1 DFQATT, CDR2 SNEGSKA (reference sequence). The DNA for the CDR3 is TGCAGTGCTAGTGAGAGGGGGCCGGGAGATACGCAGTATTTT. Translation gives CSASERGPGDTQYF.

The V call is TRBV24-1, the J call TRBJ1-4; D is uncertain. V lost 6 bases and J lost 1, with 8 bases in between. The germline gives CDR1 KGHDR, CDR2 SFDVKD. The CDR3 is 14 amino acids. For the CDR3, the DNA is TGTGCCACCAGTATTGGGCTAACTAATGAAAAACTGTTTTTT. It codes for CATSIGLTNEKLFF.

This clone was counted at least ten times. The chain combines TRBV24-1 with TRBJ2-1, with 9 nucleotides matching TRBD1. The CDR3 loop spans 15 amino acids. The junction had 5 bases not matched to a gene; V was cut back by 2 bases and J by 7 bases. Germline V gives CDR1 KGHDR, CDR2 SFDVKD. CDR3 coding DNA: TGTGCCACCAGTGATTCGGGGACAGGGCGGAATGAGCAGTTCTTC. Translation gives CATSDSGTGRNEQFF.

This clone was found once. The chain uses TRBV19 and TRBJ2-7; 11 nucleotides match TRBD1. The CDR3 runs to 14 residues. Per germline, CDR1 LNHDA and CDR2 SQIVND (reference sequence). Trimming took 5 bases from V and 3 from J; bases not matched to a gene: 3. The chain's CDR3 is CASSEGTGGYEQYF. DNA of the CDR3: TGTGCCAGTAGTGAGGGGACAGGGGGCTACGAGCAGTACTTC. Supplemented by reference TRBV19 and TRBJ2-7, the full variable domain reads DGGITQSPKYLFRKEGQNVTLSCEQNLNHDAMYWYRQDPGQGLRLIYYSQIVNDFQKGDIAEGYSVSREKKESFPLTVTSAQKNPTAFYLCASSEGTGGYEQYFGPGTRLTVT.

The chain combines TRBV5-1 with TRBJ2-6; maybe TRBD2 (6 bases). The germline CDR1 and CDR2 sequences are SGHRS and YFSETQ. This CDR3 has 17 amino acids. The V end was cut by 7 bases, the J end by 0 bases, with 17 bases between. The CDR3 region is CASYGGLGPSGANVLTF. The CDR3 DNA is TGCGCCAGCTACGGAGGGCTCGGACCCTCTGGGGCCAACGTCCTGACTTTC.

Only a few counts were recorded for this clone. The genes are TRBV28 and TRBJ2-7; 9 bases are shared with TRBD1. CDR1 is MDHEN, CDR2 SYDVKM, per germline. The CDR3 loop spans 14 amino acids. After removal of 7 bases from V and 3 bases from J, the junction contained 7 bases not matched to a gene. For the CDR3, the DNA is TGTGCCAGCAACCTCCGGGACAGGGTCTACGAGCAGTACTTC. Translation gives CASNLRDRVYEQYF. Drawing the rest from reference TRBV28 and TRBJ2-7, the complete variable domain is DVKVTQSSRYLVKRTGEKVFLECVQDMDHENMFWYRQDPGLGLRLIYFSYDVKMKEKGDIPEGYSVSREKKERFSLILESASTNQTSMYLCASNLRDRVYEQYFGPGTRLTVT.

The V and J genes are TRBV19 and TRBJ2-7, with a weak D call TRBD1 (6 bases). The CDR3 length is 15 residues. Trimming left V 5 bases short and J 0 bases short, with 14 bases between. Looked up from germline, CDR1 is LNHDA and CDR2 is SQIVND (reference sequence). The CDR3 region is CASSAPDSGSYEQYF. CDR3 coding DNA: TGTGCCAGTAGTGCGCCGGACAGCGGCTCCTACGAGCAGTACTTC. Drawing the rest from reference TRBV19 and TRBJ2-7, the complete variable domain is DGGITQSPKYLFRKEGQNVTLSCEQNLNHDAMYWYRQDPGQGLRLIYYSQIVNDFQKGDIAEGYSVSREKKESFPLTVTSAQKNPTAFYLCASSAPDSGSYEQYFGPGTRLTVT.

The chain recombines TRBV27 with TRBJ1-4; TRBD1 is a possible D gene (6 bases). CDR1 is MNHEY and CDR2 is SMNVEV in the germline V gene (reference sequence). The CDR3 runs 12 residues. The germline V and J ends were trimmed by 8 bases and 8 bases, with 12 bases remaining between them. The CDR3: CASGTREEKLFF. CDR3 nucleotide sequence: TGTGCCAGCGGGACAAGGGAAGAAAAACTGTTTTTT.

The chain is built from TRBV27 and TRBJ2-3; D not resolved. The CDR3 contains 13 residues. V dropped 5 bases and J dropped 2 bases, with 8 bases sitting between them. From germline, CDR1 is MNHEY and CDR2 SMNVEV (reference sequence). The CDR3 spells CASSLPDTDTQYF. The DNA of the CDR3 is TGTGCCAGCAGTCTTCCTGACACAGATACGCAGTATTTT.

The chain uses TRBV10-3 and TRBJ2-7; D unresolved. This CDR3 is built from 17 residues. Trimming pared 0 bases from V and 0 bases from J, leaving 15 bases between. Germline V gene data show CDR1 as ENHRY and CDR2 as SYGVKD. The CDR3 DNA sequence: TGTGCCATCAGTGAGTCTGCCCGTGCGGAGAGCTCCTACGAGCAGTACTTC. It encodes CAISESARAESSYEQYF.

The chain uses TRBV4-1 and TRBJ2-3; 13 bases agree with TRBD2. CDR3 length equals 16 residues. V trimming: 0 bases; J trimming: 6 bases; junction bases outside the gene matches: 3. The germline V gene has CDR1 MGHRA and CDR2 YSYEKL. The CDR3 spells CASSQDQGLAGDTQYF. CDR3 coding DNA: TGCGCCAGCAGCCAAGATCAGGGACTAGCGGGGGATACGCAGTATTTT.

A remark on this clone: Other DNA variants within this sample encode the same CDR3. J is TRBJ2-2 and V is TRBV29-1; 7 nucleotides match TRBD1. This CDR3 region has 13 residues. Germline CDR1 SQVTM, CDR2 ANQGSEA. J lost 0 bases, V lost 7 bases, and 2 bases had no gene match. In DNA, the CDR3 is TGCAGCGCCGGGACAGCGAACACCGGGGAGCTGTTTTTT. Translating gives CSAGTANTGELFF.

The gene calls are TRBV28 and TRBJ2-2; a possible D gene is TRBD1 (5 bases). Between the trimmed V and J ends, which lost 5 bases and 3 bases, there was a span of 13 bases. The CDR3 has 15 residues. Germline V gene sequence: CDR1 MDHEN, CDR2 SYDVKM. CDR3 amino acids: CASSPTTVYTGELFF. The DNA of the CDR3 is TGTGCCAGCAGTCCCACGACAGTTTACACCGGGGAGCTGTTTTTT.

This rearrangement joins TRBV4-1 to TRBJ2-4, with D uncertain. Deletions cut 0 bases from V and 7 bases from J, with 16 bases between. The CDR3 contains 16 residues. From germline, CDR1 is MGHRA and CDR2 YSYEKL. CDR3 DNA sequence: TGCGCCAGCAGCCAAGATCCGTGGAGAGACTCCAACATTCAGTACTTC. Translating gives CASSQDPWRDSNIQYF.

V and J are TRBV19 and TRBJ2-7, with TRBD1 identical over 9 bases. The V and J ends lost 4 bases and 4 bases, in that order; junction bases with no gene match: 2. CDR1 and CDR2 (germline): LNHDA, SQIVND (reference sequence). The CDR3 covers 13 residues. The CDR3, as DNA: TGTGCCAGTAGTAACGGACAGGGGTACGAGCAGTACTTC. This gives the protein CASSNGQGYEQYF.

This rearrangement joins TRBV7-6 to TRBJ1-5; D gene unclear. V gave up 1 base and J gave up 9 bases, with 10 bases separating them. The CDR3 runs to 13 residues. Germline loops: CDR1 SGHVS, CDR2 FNYEAQ. CDR3 nucleotide sequence: TGTGCCAGCAGCTTAGGAAAGGGAACGCCCCAGCATTTT. Encoded protein: CASSLGKGTPQHF.

This sequence joins TRBV28 and TRBJ2-1; 11 positions agree with TRBD2. Per germline, CDR1 MDHEN and CDR2 SYDVKM. The CDR3 spans 18 residues. The trim removed 6 bases at V and 4 bases at J, leaving 14 bases unmatched. In nucleotides, the CDR3 is TGTGCCAGCAGCTCCGCCGGTCTAGCGGGAGGACCATACAATGAGCAGTTCTTC. It is translated as CASSSAGLAGGPYNEQFF. Supplemented by reference TRBV28 and TRBJ2-1, the full variable domain reads DVKVTQSSRYLVKRTGEKVFLECVQDMDHENMFWYRQDPGLGLRLIYFSYDVKMKEKGDIPEGYSVSREKKERFSLILESASTNQTSMYLCASSSAGLAGGPYNEQFFGPGTRLTVL.

The V gene is TRBV5-1, the J gene TRBJ2-3; the match to TRBD2 covers 7 bases. Trimming took 4 bases from V and 0 from J; bases not matched to a gene: 14. CDR1 and CDR2 from the germline V gene are SGHRS and YFSETQ. The CDR3 is made up of 18 amino acids. The CDR3 nucleotides read TGCGCCAGCAGCGGTCCTAGCGGTGAACGCTCTAGCACAGATACGCAGTATTTT. Amino acid sequence: CASSGPSGERSSTDTQYF.

The gene calls are TRBV5-1 and TRBJ2-7; D may be TRBD1 (5 bases). The CDR3 length is 14 residues. Between the trimmed V and J ends, which lost 5 bases and 2 bases, there was a span of 14 bases. Germline V gives CDR1 SGHRS, CDR2 YFSETQ. The CDR3 spells CASRPDWGPYEQYF. The DNA of the CDR3 is TGCGCCAGCAGACCCGACTGGGGCCCCTACGAGCAGTACTTC.

V is TRBV24-1 and J is TRBJ2-7, with 8 bases fitting TRBD1. The CDR3 has 15 residues. Germline lookup yields CDR1 KGHDR and CDR2 SFDVKD. The V segment lost 4 bases and the J segment 6 bases; nucleotides outside the gene matches: 10. In nucleotides, the CDR3 is TGTGCCACCAGTGAATACCCGGGACAGGTACCCGAGCAGTACTTC. Amino acid sequence: CATSEYPGQVPEQYF.

The J gene is TRBJ2-7, the V gene TRBV6-4; TRBD2 matches 10 bases. The CDR3 length is 15 residues. Trimming removed 6 bases from V and 2 bases from J; junction bases left unmatched: 7. Looked up from germline, CDR1 is MRHNA and CDR2 is SNTAGT. The CDR3 sequence: CASRLLAGDAYEQYF. In DNA form, the CDR3 reads TGTGCCAGCAGGCTTCTAGCGGGAGACGCCTACGAGCAGTACTTC.

The gene calls are TRBV27 and TRBJ1-1, with TRBD1 identical over 8 bases. This CDR3 comprises 16 residues. The J segment lost 5 bases and the V segment lost 1 base, leaving 9 bases of the junction unmatched. The germline gives CDR1 MNHEY, CDR2 SMNVEV (reference sequence). CDR3 sequence: CASSLYPTGGRTEAFF. DNA for the CDR3: TGTGCCAGCAGTTTATATCCCACAGGGGGTAGGACTGAAGCTTTCTTT.

In its sample, this clone was seen once. The chain has TRBV10-3 and TRBJ1-2; 8 bases are a match to TRBD1. Germline V gene sequence: CDR1 ENHRY, CDR2 SYGVKD. V was pared by 10 bases and J by 4 bases, with 8 bases of the junction left unmatched. The CDR3 length is 13 residues. CDR3 sequence (DNA): TGTGCCACCTCCGGGACAGGCGGCTATGGCTACACCTTC. Translating gives CATSGTGGYGYTF.

The CDR3 region has the DNA TGCAGTGCTAGTCTCCTCGAGCAGTACTTC. This translates into CSASLLEQYF. The rearrangement joins TRBV20-1 to TRBJ2-7; D not certain. Germline V lookup: CDR1 DFQATT, CDR2 SNEGSKA (reference sequence). There are 10 residues in the CDR3. The V gene lost 3 bases and the J gene lost 6 bases, with 6 bases spanning the gap.

This sequence joins TRBV3-1 (or the pseudogene TRBV3-2) and TRBJ1-2, with TRBD1 identical over 12 bases. The CDR3 spans 15 residues. With V trimmed by 4 bases and J by 4 bases, 4 bases remained unmatched. Germline-derived CDR1 and CDR2 are LGHDT and YNNKEL (reference sequence). CDR3 loop: CASSPGTGGIYGYTF. In DNA form, the CDR3 reads TGTGCCAGCAGCCCAGGGACAGGGGGCATCTATGGCTACACCTTC.

The chain carries TRBV28 and TRBJ2-3; no reliable D call. Germline loops: CDR1 MDHEN, CDR2 SYDVKM. CDR3 length: 15 amino acids. V lost 2 bases and J lost 0, with 9 bases in between. CDR3: CASSLGSLSTDTQYF. The CDR3 DNA reads TGTGCCAGCAGTTTAGGCAGTCTAAGCACAGATACGCAGTATTTT.

The table lists this clone with a few counts. The V and J genes are TRBV7-8 and TRBJ2-2; no definite D call. Trimming left V 3 bases short and J 3 bases short, with 5 bases between. The CDR3 has 13 amino acids. Germline CDR1 and CDR2: SGHVS and FQNEAQ. The CDR3 protein is CASSLVYTGELFF. CDR3 coding DNA: TGTGCCAGCAGCTTGGTGTACACCGGGGAGCTGTTTTTT.

J is TRBJ2-7 and V is TRBV9, with D uncertain. The V end lost 0 bases, the J end lost 7 bases, and 17 bases lay between the germline ends. The germline V gene encodes CDR1 SGDLS and CDR2 YYNGEE. This CDR3 has 15 amino acids. The CDR3 DNA sequence: TGTGCCAGCAGCGTAGGGACCCCTTTGACGGATGAGCAGTACTTC. As protein: CASSVGTPLTDEQYF. Together with reference TRBV9 and TRBJ2-7, the CDR3 gives the full variable domain: DSGVTQTPKHLITATGQRVTLRCSPRSGDLSVYWYQQSLDQGLQFLIQYYNGEERAKGNILERFSAQQFPDLHSELNLSSLELGDSALYFCASSVGTPLTDEQYFGPGTRLTVT.

The V gene is TRBV3-1 (or the pseudogene TRBV3-2), the J gene TRBJ2-3, with D perhaps matching TRBD1 or TRBD2 (5 bases each). Germline lookup yields CDR1 LGHDT and CDR2 YNNKEL (reference sequence). CDR3 length: 14 amino acids. V lost 8 bases to trimming and J lost 1 base, with 13 bases between them. The chain's CDR3 is CASRPTGRTDTQYF. The CDR3 nucleotides read TGTGCCAGCCGTCCCACGGGGCGCACAGATACGCAGTATTTT.